The 5 T cell receptor beta chains below all came from one sample that was sequenced in a study of blood T cell repertoires in COVID-19. Sequenced by immunoSEQ multiplex PCR; TCRdb stores in-frame clones only, minus some. The repertoire holds nearly 90,000 clones, with over 80% as singletons. The sequenced sample consisted of peripheral blood. The receptors derive from an elderly man with acute or convalescent COVID-19.

This clone has a single count. V is TRBV11-2 and J is TRBJ1-2, with D perhaps matching TRBD1 (5 bases). The CDR3 runs 14 residues. With 4 bases removed from V and 4 bases from J, the gap between germline ends came to 13 bases. Germline assignment: CDR1 SGHAT and CDR2 FQNNGV. This CDR3 reads CASSSGTVGYGYTF. The CDR3 DNA reads as TGTGCCAGCAGCTCAGGGACTGTTGGCTATGGCTACACCTTC.

This chain connects TRBV28 to TRBJ2-2, with D unresolved. CDR1 and CDR2 from the germline V gene are MDHEN and SYDVKM. The CDR3 length is 16 residues. Between the trimmed V and J ends, which lost 7 bases and 3 bases, there was a span of 18 bases. CDR3 nucleotides: TGTGCCAGCACCCCCCTTAGACCAGGCGACACCGGGGAGCTGTTTTTT. Translation gives CASTPLRPGDTGELFF.

This sequence joins TRBV7-3 and TRBJ2-2; 11 bases match TRBD2. Germline V CDR1 and CDR2: SGHTA, FQGTGA. J gave up 6 bases and V 5 bases, and 5 bases lay outside the gene matches. This CDR3 contains 15 residues. This CDR3 reads CASSRWTSGSGELFF. The CDR3 nucleotides are TGTGCCAGCAGCCGATGGACTAGCGGGTCCGGGGAGCTGTTTTTT.

The chain recombines TRBV28 with TRBJ2-1; D perhaps matches TRBD1 (5 bases). The V gene lost 2 bases and the J gene lost 6 bases, with 20 bases spanning the gap. In germline, CDR1 is MDHEN, CDR2 SYDVKM. CDR3 length: 17 residues. CDR3 sequence: CASSLRQGKLGFNEQFF. The CDR3 nucleotides read TGTGCCAGCAGTTTACGCCAGGGCAAGTTAGGCTTCAATGAGCAGTTCTTC.

V is TRBV19 and J is TRBJ1-2; tentative D call: TRBD1 (5 bases). This CDR3 is built from 14 residues. Trimming shortened V by 3 bases and J by 4 bases, and 12 bases separated the two germline ends. CDR1 is LNHDA and CDR2 is SQIVND in the germline V gene (reference sequence). For the CDR3, the DNA is TGTGCCAGTAGTATCACAGGCCCCACCTATGGCTACACCTTC. This translates into CASSITGPTYGYTF.